This TCR beta chain was sequenced for a study of T cell responses to AZD1222 COVID-19 vaccine. TCRdb's copy holds only in-frame clones and misses some; the assay was immunoSEQ multiplex PCR. Seen here are about 140,000 clones, roughly 92% observed once, and the top ten hold 1.5% to 2%. The CDR3 consists of 15 residues. From germline, CDR1 is MNHEY and CDR2 SVGAGI. Trimming stripped 6 bases from V and 9 bases from J, with 18 bases between. The source material was peripheral blood, sampled on day 0 of AZD1222 vaccination. The V call is TRBV6-5, the J call TRBJ1-6, with D unclear. The sequence came from an adult in good health. For the CDR3, the DNA is TGTGCCAGCAGCCGATTGGGCGAAGTAGCTTCACCCCTCCACTTT. Translation: CASSRLGEVASPLHF.